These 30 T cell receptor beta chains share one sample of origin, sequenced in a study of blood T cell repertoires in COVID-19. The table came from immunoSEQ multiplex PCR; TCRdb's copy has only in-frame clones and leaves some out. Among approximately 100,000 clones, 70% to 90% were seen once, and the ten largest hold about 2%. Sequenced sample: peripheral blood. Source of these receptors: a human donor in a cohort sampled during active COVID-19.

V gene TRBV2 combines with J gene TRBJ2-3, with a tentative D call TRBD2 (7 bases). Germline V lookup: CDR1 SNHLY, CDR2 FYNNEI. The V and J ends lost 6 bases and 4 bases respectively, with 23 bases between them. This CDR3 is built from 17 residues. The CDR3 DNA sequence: TGTGCCAGCAGGTTTCTGTTGGCGGGAGAGGGGGCAGATACGCAGTATTTT. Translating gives CASRFLLAGEGADTQYF.

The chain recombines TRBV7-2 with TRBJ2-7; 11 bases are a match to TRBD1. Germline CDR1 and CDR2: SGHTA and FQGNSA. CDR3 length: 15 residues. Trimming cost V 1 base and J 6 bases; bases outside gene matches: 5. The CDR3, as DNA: TGTGCCAGCAGCTTAGTTTGGACAGGGGGCGGCGAGCAGTACTTC. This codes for CASSLVWTGGGEQYF.

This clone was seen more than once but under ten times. The CDR3 bases are TGTGCCAGCAGCTTCCTGGGGACAGGGGAGGGGTATGGCTACACCTTC. Translation gives CASSFLGTGEGYGYTF. The V gene is TRBV5-4, the J gene TRBJ1-2; 10 nucleotides match TRBD1. Germline CDR1 reads SGHNT; CDR2 reads YYREEE (reference sequence). This CDR3 is built from 16 residues. Trimming removed 2 bases from V and 5 bases from J; junction bases left unmatched: 9.

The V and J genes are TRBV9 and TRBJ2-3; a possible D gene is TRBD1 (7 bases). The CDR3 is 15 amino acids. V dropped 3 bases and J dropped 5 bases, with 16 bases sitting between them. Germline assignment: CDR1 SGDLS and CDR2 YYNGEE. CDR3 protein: CASSGPGGWGDTQYF. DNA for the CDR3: TGTGCCAGCAGCGGGCCAGGGGGGTGGGGAGATACGCAGTATTTT. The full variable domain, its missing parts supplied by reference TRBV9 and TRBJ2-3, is DSGVTQTPKHLITATGQRVTLRCSPRSGDLSVYWYQQSLDQGLQFLIQYYNGEERAKGNILERFSAQQFPDLHSELNLSSLELGDSALYFCASSGPGGWGDTQYFGPGTRLTVL.

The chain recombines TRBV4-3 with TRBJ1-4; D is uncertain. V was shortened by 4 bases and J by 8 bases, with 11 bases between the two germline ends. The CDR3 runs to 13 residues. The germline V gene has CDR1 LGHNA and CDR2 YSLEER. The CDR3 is CASSPREREKLFF. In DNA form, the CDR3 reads TGCGCCAGCAGCCCGCGGGAGCGCGAAAAACTGTTTTTT.

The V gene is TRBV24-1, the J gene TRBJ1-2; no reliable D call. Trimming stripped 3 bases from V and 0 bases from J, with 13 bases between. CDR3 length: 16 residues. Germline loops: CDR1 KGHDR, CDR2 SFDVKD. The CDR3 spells CATSDAGSSSNYGYTF. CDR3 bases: TGTGCCACCAGTGATGCGGGAAGCTCCTCTAACTATGGCTACACCTTC.

The CDR3 DNA sequence: TGTGCCAGCAGTTTGTATCGGGACAGTTCCTACGAGCAGTACTTC. This sequence encodes CASSLYRDSSYEQYF. The chain carries TRBV27 and TRBJ2-7; TRBD1 matches 7 bases. Germline V CDR1 and CDR2: MNHEY, SMNVEV (reference sequence). CDR3 size: 15 residues. The trim removed 3 bases at V and 1 base at J, leaving 6 bases unmatched.

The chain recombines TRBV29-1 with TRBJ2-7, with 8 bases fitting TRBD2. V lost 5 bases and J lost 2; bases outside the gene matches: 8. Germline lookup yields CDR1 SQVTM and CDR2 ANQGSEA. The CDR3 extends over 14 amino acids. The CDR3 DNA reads TGCAGCGTTCTCGCTAGCGGGCCCGCCTACGAGCAGTACTTC. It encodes CSVLASGPAYEQYF.

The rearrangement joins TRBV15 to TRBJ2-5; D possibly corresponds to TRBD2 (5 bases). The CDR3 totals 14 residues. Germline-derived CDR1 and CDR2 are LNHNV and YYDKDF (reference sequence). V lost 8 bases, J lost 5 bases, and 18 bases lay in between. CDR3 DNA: TGTGCCACCTCAGAGGGTGGCACGGGGGAGACCCAGTACTTC. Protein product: CATSEGGTGETQYF.

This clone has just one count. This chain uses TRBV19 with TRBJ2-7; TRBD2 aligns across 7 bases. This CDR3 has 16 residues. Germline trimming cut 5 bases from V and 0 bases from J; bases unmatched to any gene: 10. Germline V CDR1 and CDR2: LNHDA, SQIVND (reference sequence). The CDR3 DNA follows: TGTGCCAGTAGTCCCCTTCGTGGGACTACCTCCTACGAGCAGTACTTC. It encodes CASSPLRGTTSYEQYF.

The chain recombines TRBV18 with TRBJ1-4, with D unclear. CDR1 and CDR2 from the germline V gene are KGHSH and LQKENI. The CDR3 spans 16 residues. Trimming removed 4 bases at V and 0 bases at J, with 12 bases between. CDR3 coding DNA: TGTGCCAGCTCACGTGAACAGCCTGCAACTAATGAAAAACTGTTTTTT. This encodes CASSREQPATNEKLFF. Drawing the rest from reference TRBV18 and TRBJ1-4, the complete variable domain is NAGVMQNPRHLVRRRGQEARLRCSPMKGHSHVYWYRQLPEEGLKFMVYLQKENIIDESGMPKERFSAEFPKEGPSILRIQQVVRGDSAAYFCASSREQPATNEKLFFGSGTQLSVL.

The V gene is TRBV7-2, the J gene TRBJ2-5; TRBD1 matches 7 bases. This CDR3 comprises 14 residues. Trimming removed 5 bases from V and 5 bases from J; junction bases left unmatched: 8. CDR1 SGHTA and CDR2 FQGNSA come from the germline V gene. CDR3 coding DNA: TGTGCCAGCAGCCCGGACAGGTGGCACGAGACCCAGTACTTC. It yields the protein CASSPDRWHETQYF.

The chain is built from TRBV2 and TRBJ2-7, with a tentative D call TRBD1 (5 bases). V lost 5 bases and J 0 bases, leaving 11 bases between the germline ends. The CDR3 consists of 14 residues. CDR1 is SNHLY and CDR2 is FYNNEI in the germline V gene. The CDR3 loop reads CASSLDSYSYEQYF. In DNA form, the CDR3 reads TGTGCCAGCAGTCTAGACAGCTACTCCTACGAGCAGTACTTC.

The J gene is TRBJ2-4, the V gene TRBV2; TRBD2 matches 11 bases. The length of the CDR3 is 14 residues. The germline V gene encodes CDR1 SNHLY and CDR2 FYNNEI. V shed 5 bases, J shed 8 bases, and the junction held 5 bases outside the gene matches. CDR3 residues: CASSTSGGGDIQYF. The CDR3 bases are TGTGCCAGCAGTACTAGCGGGGGTGGAGACATTCAGTACTTC.

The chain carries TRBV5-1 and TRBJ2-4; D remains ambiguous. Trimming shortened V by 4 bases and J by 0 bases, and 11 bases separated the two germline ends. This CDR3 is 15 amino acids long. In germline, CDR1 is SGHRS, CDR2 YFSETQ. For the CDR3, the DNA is TGCGCCAGCAGCGCGGCCGCCGTAGCCAAAAACATTCAGTACTTC. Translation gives CASSAAAVAKNIQYF. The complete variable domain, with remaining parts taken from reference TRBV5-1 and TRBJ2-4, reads KAGVTQTPRYLIKTRGQQVTLSCSPISGHRSVSWYQQTPGQGLQFLFEYFSETQRNKGNFPGRFSGRQFSNSRSEMNVSTLELGDSALYLCASSAAAVAKNIQYFGAGTRLSVL.

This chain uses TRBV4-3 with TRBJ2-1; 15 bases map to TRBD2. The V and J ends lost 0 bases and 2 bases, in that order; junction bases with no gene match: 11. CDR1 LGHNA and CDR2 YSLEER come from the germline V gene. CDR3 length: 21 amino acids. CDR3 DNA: TGCGCCAGCAGCCAAGAATCTGGTGGACTAGCGGGGGGGCGGGCCTACAATGAGCAGTTCTTC. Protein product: CASSQESGGLAGGRAYNEQFF.

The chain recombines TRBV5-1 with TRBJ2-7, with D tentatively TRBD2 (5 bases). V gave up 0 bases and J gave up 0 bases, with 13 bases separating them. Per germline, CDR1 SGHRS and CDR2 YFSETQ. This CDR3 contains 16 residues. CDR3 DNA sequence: TGCGCCAGCAGCTTGGTATCGGAGGTCAGCTCCTACGAGCAGTACTTC. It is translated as CASSLVSEVSSYEQYF.

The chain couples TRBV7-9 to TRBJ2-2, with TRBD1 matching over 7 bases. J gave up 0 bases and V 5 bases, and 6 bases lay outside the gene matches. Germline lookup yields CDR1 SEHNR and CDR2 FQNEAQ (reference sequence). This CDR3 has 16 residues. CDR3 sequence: CASSPRTGTNTGELFF. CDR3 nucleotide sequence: TGTGCCAGCAGCCCCCGGACAGGCACGAACACCGGGGAGCTGTTTTTT.

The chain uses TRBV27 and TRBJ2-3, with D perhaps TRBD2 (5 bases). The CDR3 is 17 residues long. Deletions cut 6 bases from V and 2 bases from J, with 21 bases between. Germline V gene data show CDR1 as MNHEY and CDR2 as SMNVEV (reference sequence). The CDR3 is CASRPRLGLAFTDTQYF. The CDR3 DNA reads TGTGCCAGCAGACCCAGGCTAGGACTGGCTTTCACAGATACGCAGTATTTT.

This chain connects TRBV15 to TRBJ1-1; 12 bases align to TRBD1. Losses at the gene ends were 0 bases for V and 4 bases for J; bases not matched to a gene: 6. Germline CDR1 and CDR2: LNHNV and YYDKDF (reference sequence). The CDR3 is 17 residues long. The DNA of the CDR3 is TGTGCCACCAGCAGAGATCTGGGGACAGGGGGCACCACTGAAGCTTTCTTT. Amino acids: CATSRDLGTGGTTEAFF.

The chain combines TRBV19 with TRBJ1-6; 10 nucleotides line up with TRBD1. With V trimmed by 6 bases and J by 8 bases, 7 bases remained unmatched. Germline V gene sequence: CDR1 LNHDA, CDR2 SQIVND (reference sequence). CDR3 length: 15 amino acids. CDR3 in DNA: TGTGCCAGTAGGACCGACAGGGGGCGGGATTCACCCCTCCACTTT. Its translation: CASRTDRGRDSPLHF.

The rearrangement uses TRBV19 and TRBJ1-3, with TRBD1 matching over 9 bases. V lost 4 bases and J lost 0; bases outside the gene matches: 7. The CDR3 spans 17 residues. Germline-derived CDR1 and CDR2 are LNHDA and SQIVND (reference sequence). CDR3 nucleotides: TGTGCCAGTAGTAAGGACAGGGGTTCCGGCTCTGGAAACACCATATATTTT. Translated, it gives CASSKDRGSGSGNTIYF.

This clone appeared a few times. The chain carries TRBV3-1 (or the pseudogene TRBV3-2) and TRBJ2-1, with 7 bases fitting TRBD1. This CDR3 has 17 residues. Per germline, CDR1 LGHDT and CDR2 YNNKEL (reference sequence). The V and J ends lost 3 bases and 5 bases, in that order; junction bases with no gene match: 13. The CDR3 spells CASSHETGSRIDNEQFF. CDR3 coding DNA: TGTGCCAGCAGCCATGAGACAGGGTCTAGGATAGACAATGAGCAGTTCTTC.

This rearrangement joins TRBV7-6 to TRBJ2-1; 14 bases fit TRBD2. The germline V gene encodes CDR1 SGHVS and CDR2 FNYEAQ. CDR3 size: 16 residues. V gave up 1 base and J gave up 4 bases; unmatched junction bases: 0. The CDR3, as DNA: TGTGCCAGCAGCTTAGGGACTAGCGGGGGGTACAATGAGCAGTTCTTC. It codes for CASSLGTSGGYNEQFF.

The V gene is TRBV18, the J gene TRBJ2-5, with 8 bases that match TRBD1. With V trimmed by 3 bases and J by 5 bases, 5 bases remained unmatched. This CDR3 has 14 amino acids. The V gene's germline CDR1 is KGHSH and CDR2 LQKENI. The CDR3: CASSPGTGGETQYF. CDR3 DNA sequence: TGTGCCAGCTCACCCGGGACAGGCGGTGAGACCCAGTACTTC.

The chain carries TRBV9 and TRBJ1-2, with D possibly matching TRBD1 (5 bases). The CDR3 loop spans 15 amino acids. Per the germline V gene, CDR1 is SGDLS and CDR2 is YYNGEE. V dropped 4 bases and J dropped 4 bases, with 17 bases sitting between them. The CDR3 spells CASSRQGGDSYGYTF. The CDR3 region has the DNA TGTGCCAGCAGCCGGCAGGGAGGGGATAGCTATGGCTACACCTTC.

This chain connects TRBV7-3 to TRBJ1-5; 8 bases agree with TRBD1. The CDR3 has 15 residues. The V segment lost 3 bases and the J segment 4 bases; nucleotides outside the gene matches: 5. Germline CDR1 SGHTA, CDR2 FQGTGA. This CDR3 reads CASSFRQGANQPQHF. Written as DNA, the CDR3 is TGTGCCAGCAGCTTCCGTCAGGGGGCTAATCAGCCCCAGCATTTT.

The CDR3 sequence: CASSPSSGNQETQYF. Written as DNA, the CDR3 is TGTGCCAGCTCACCATCCAGCGGGAACCAAGAGACCCAGTACTTC. This chain connects TRBV18 to TRBJ2-5; 7 nucleotides line up with TRBD2. This CDR3 is built from 15 residues. The V segment lost 2 bases and the J segment 0 bases; nucleotides outside the gene matches: 3. Germline V gives CDR1 KGHSH, CDR2 LQKENI.

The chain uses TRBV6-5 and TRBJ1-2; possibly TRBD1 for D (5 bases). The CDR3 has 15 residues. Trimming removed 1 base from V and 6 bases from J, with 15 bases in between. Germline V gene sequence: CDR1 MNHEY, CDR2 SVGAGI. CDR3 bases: TGTGCCAGCAGTTACTTTGGACACTCCAAGGATGGCTACACCTTC. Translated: CASSYFGHSKDGYTF.

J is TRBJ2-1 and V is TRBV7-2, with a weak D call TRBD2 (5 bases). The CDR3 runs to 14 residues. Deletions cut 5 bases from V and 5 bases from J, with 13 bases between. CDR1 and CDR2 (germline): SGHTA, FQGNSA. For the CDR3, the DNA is TGTGCCAGCAGCCCCATGGGAGTAAACAATGAGCAGTTCTTC. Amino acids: CASSPMGVNNEQFF.